Below, one T cell receptor (beta chain) is given with its context. CDR1 and CDR2 (germline): SGHAT, FQNNGV. Between the trimmed V and J ends, which lost 5 bases and 8 bases, there was a span of 13 bases. This CDR3 has 13 amino acids. These data originate in a study of blood T cell repertoires in COVID-19. Original methodology: Amplification with reference gene primers provided the estimates of nucleated cell counts. Clones were read by immunoSEQ multiplex PCR, and TCRdb kept only the in-frame ones, dropping some. The V and J calls and clone size come from that table; D and trimming were worked out from the DNA. Here the sample spans 250,000 to 350,000 clones, 70% to 90% being singletons.

This TCR came from a woman aged 30 to 39 who had recovered from COVID-19. The genes are TRBV11-2 and TRBJ1-3, with D perhaps TRBD1 (6 bases). The sample comprised PBMCs or T cells enriched from blood (not recorded which). The CDR3 sequence is CASSPGAADTIYF. For the CDR3, the DNA is TGTGCCAGCAGCCCAGGGGCCGCCGACACCATATATTTT.